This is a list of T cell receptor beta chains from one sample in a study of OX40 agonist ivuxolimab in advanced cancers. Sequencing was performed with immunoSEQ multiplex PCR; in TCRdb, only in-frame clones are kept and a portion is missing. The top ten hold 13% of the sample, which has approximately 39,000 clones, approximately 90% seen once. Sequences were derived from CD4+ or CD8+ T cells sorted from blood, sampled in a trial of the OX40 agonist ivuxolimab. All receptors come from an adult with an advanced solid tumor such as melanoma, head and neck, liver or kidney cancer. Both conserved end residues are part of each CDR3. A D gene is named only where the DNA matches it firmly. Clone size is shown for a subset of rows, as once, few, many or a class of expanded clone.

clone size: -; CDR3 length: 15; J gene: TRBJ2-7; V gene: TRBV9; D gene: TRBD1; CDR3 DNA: TGTGCCAGCAGCCCACAACCGGGACAGGCTTACGAGCAGTACTTC; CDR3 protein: CASSPQPGQAYEQYF
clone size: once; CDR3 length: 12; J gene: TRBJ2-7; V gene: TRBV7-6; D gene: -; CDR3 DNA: TGTGCCAGCAGCCCCTCTTTGAGGGAGCAGTACTTC; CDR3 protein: CASSPSLREQYF
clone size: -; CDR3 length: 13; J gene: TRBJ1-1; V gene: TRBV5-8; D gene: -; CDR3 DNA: TGTGCCAGCAGCTTGAGGCAGAACACTGAAGCTTTCTTT; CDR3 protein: CASSLRQNTEAFF
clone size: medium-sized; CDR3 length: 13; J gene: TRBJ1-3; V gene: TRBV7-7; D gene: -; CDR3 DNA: TGTGCTAGCAGCTTATTAGAGGGAAACACCATATATTTT; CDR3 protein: CASSLLEGNTIYF
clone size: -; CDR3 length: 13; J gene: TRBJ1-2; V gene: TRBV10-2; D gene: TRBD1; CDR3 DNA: TGCGCCAGCAGTGAGCCCGGACAGGATGGCTACACCTTC; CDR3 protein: CASSEPGQDGYTF
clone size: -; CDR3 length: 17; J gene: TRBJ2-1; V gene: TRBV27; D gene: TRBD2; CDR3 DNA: TGTGCCAGCGGGACTAGCGGGAGGGAGAGCTCCTACAATGAGCAGTTCTTC; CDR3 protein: CASGTSGRESSYNEQFF
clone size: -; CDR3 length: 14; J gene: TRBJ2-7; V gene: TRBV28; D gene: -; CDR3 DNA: TGTGCCAGCAGTTTATGGCAGGGTACCTACGAGCAGTACTTC; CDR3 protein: CASSLWQGTYEQYF
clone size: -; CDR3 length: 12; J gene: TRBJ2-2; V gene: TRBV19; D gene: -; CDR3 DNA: TGTGCCAGTAGTCCCGAAGGCGGGGAGCTGTTTTTT; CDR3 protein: CASSPEGGELFF
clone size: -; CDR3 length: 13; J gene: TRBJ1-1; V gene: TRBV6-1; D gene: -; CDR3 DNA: TGTGCCAGCAGAGAAACAAGGAACACTGAAGCTTTCTTT; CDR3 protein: CASRETRNTEAFF
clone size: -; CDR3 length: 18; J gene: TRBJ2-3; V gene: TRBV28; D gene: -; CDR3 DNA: TGTGCCAGCAGTTGGGGTAATGACGAGCCTTCTAGCACAGATACGCAGTATTTT; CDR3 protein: CASSWGNDEPSSTDTQYF
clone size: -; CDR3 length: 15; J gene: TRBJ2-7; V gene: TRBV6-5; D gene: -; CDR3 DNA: TGTGCCAGCAGCAACCGCGGACAGATCTCCTACGAGCAGTACTTC; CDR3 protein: CASSNRGQISYEQYF
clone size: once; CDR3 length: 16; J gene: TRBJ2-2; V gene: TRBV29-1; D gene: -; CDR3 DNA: TGCAGCGTTGTTTTTGTCAGCGAGGGGGACACCGGGGAGCTGTTTTTT; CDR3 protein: CSVVFVSEGDTGELFF
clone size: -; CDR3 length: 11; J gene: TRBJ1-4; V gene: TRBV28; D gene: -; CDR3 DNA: TGTGCCAGCAGTTTACAAGGCAAACTGTTTTTT; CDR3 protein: CASSLQGKLFF
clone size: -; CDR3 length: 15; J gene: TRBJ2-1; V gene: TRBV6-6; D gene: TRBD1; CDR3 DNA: TGTGCCAGCAGCCTACTCCCCAGGGGGATAGATGAGCAGTTCTTC; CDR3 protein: CASSLLPRGIDEQFF
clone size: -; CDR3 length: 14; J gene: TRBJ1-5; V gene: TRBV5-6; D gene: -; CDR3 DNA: TGTGCCAGCAGCTTTGGACAGAAAAATCAGCCCCAGCATTTT; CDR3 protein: CASSFGQKNQPQHF
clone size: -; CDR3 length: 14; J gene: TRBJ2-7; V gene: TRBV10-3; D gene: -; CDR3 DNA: TGTGCCATCAGTCCTAGCGCTAGCTCCTACGAGCAGTACTTC; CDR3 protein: CAISPSASSYEQYF
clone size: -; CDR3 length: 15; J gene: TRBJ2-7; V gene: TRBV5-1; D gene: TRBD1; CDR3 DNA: TGCGCCAGCAGCCCCCAGACAGGGAACTCCTACGAGCAGTACTTC; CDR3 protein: CASSPQTGNSYEQYF
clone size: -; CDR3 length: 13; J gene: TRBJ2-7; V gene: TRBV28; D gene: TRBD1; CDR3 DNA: TGTGCCAGCAGTTTAGGGACAGGGAGGGGGCAGTACTTC; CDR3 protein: CASSLGTGRGQYF
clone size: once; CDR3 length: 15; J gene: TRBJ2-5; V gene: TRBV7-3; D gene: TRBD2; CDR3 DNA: TGTGCCAGCAGCTTAATGGCGGGAGGCGGGGAGACCCAGTACTTC; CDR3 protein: CASSLMAGGGETQYF
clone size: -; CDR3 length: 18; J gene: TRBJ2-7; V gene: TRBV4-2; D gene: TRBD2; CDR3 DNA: TGTGCCAGCAGCCAAGCCGGGCCTAGCGGGAGGGCCGAATGGGAGCAGTACTTC; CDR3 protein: CASSQAGPSGRAEWEQYF
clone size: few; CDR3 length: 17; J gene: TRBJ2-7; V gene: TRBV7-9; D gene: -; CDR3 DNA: TGTGCCAGCAGCTTAGAGTCTCCCGGCCCGAGGGCCTACGAGCAGTACTTC; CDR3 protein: CASSLESPGPRAYEQYF
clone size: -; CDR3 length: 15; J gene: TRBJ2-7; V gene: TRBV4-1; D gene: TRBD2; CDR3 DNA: TGCGCCAGCAGCCTTAAGCGGGGGACCTCCTACGAGCAGTACTTC; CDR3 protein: CASSLKRGTSYEQYF
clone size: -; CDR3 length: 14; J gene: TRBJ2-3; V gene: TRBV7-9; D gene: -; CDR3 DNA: TGTGCCAGCAGCTTAGGTAGTTTCGCAGATACGCAGTATTTT; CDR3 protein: CASSLGSFADTQYF
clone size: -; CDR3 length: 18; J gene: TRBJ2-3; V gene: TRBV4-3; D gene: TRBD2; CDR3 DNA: TGCGCCAGCAGCCAAGATTTTTTTGGGACTAAAGAAACAGATACGCAGTATTTT; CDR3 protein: CASSQDFFGTKETDTQYF
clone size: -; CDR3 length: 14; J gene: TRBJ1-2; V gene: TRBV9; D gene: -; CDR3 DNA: TGTGCCAGCAGCGTAGGGGGGGCGCCTTCCACGCCTGACTTC; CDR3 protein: CASSVGGAPSTPDF
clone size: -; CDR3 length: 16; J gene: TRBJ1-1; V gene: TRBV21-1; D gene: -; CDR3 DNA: TGTGCCAGCAGCAAAGCTCGCAGGGGGCGGAACACTGAAGCTTTCTTT; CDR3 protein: CASSKARRGRNTEAFF
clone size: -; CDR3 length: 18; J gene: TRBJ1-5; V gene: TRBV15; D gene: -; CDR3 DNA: TGTGCCACCAGCAGAGAGGGCGCGAGCGACGCAGGGTACCAGCCCCAGCATTTT; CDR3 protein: CATSREGASDAGYQPQHF
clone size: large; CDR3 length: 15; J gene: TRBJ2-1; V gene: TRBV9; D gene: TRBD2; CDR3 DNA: TGTGCCAGCAGCGCTAGCGGGAGCGGGAACAATGAGCAGTTCTTC; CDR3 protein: CASSASGSGNNEQFF
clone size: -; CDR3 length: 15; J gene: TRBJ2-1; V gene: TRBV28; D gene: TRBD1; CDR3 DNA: TGTGCCAGCAGTTTCCGGACAGGGATTGGCAATGAGCAGTTCTTC; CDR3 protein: CASSFRTGIGNEQFF
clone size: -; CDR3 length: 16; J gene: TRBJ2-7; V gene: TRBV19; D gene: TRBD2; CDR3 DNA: TGTGCCAGTAGTCTCATAGCGGGATCGGGCTCCTACGAGCAGTACTTC; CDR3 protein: CASSLIAGSGSYEQYF
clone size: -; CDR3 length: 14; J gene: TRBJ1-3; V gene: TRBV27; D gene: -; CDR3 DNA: TGTGCCAGCAGTTTAACGAAGACCGGAAACACCATATATTTT; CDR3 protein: CASSLTKTGNTIYF
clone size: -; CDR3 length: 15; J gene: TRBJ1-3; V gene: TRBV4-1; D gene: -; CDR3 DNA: TGCGCCAGCAGCCTAACCGGGAGCTCTGGAAACACCATATATTTT; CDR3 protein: CASSLTGSSGNTIYF
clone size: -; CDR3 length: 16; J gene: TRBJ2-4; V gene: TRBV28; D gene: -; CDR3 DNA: TGTGCCAGCAGTTTTGATGTCAGGGGAGCCAAAAACATTCAGTACTTC; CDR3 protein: CASSFDVRGAKNIQYF
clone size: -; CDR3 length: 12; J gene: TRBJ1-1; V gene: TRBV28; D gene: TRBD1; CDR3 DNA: TGTGCCAGCAGCCCGGACAGGCAAGGGGCTTTCTTT; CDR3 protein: CASSPDRQGAFF
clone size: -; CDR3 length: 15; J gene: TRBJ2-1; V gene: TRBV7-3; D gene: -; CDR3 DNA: TGTGCCAGCAGCTCAGGCGTCGACTCCTACAATGAGCAGTTCTTC; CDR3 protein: CASSSGVDSYNEQFF
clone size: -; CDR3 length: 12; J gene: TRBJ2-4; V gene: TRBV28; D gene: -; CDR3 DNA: TGTGCCAGCAGTTTACTAGGAAACATTCAGTACTTC; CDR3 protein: CASSLLGNIQYF
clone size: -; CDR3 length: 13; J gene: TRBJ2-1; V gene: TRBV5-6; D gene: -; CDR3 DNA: TGTGCCAGCAGCTTCTCAGGTCGCAATGAGCAGTTCTTC; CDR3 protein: CASSFSGRNEQFF
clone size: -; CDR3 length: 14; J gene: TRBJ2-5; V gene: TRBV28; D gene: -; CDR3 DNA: TGTGCCAGCAGTCCCGGGACATACCAAGAGACCCAGTACTTC; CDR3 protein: CASSPGTYQETQYF
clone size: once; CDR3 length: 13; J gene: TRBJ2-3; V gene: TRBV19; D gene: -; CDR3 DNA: TGTGCCAGTAGTATAGGGGGACCAGATACGCAGTATTTT; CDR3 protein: CASSIGGPDTQYF
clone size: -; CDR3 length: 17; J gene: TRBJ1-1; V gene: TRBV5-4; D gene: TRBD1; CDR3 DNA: TGTGCCAGCAGCTTGGGGATTTTGACAGGGGGCTTCACTGAAGCTTTCTTT; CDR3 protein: CASSLGILTGGFTEAFF
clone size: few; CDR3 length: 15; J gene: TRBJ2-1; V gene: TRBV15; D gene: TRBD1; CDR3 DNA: TGTGCCACCAGCACAGACAGGGGGTTATACAATGAGCAGTTCTTC; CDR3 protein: CATSTDRGLYNEQFF
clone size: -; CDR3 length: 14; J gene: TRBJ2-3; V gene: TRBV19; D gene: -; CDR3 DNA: TGTGCCAGTAGGGATTTAGCGGACACAGATACGCAGTATTTT; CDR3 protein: CASRDLADTDTQYF
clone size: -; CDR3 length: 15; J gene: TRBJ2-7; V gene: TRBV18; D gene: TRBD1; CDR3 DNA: TGTGCCAGCTCACCCTATGGGACAGCGAACTACGAGCAGTACTTC; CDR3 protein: CASSPYGTANYEQYF
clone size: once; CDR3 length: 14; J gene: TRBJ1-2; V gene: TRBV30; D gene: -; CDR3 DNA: TGTGCCTGGTCGACTCCGCTACGGGACTATGGCTACACCTTC; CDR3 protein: CAWSTPLRDYGYTF